A single sample gave rise to the 10 T cell receptor beta chains below, sequenced in a study of T cell responses to AZD1222 COVID-19 vaccine. Here immunoSEQ multiplex PCR was the method, and the copy in TCRdb shows in-frame clones only, minus some. The table lists around 99,000 clones, 91% of them singletons. The material was peripheral blood, obtained 28 days after the second AZD1222 dose. These receptors originate from an adult who received the AZD1222 COVID-19 vaccine.

The rearrangement links TRBV7-2 to TRBJ1-2, with D tentatively TRBD1 (5 bases). V lost 5 bases and J 3 bases, leaving 16 bases between the germline ends. The germline V gene encodes CDR1 SGHTA and CDR2 FQGNSA. The CDR3 spans 15 residues. The CDR3 is CASSLQEGTYYGYTF. The DNA of the CDR3 is TGTGCCAGCAGCCTCCAGGAGGGGACGTACTATGGCTACACCTTC.

V is TRBV6-1 and J is TRBJ1-2; 9 bases are shared with TRBD1. The CDR3 runs to 21 residues. CDR1 MNHNS and CDR2 SASEGT come from the germline V gene. V was clipped by 2 bases and J by 4 bases; unmatched bases: 23. The DNA for the CDR3 is TGTGCCAGCAGTGAATGGCGATTCGGCCCGGGACAGGGCCTGTATGGCTATGGCTACACCTTC. This gives the protein CASSEWRFGPGQGLYGYGYTF.

The chain is built from TRBV28 and TRBJ2-1, with 10 bases lining up with TRBD2. The trim removed 7 bases at V and 2 bases at J, leaving 2 bases unmatched. This CDR3 spans 14 amino acids. Germline lookup yields CDR1 MDHEN and CDR2 SYDVKM. Here the CDR3 reads CASTTSGAYNEQFF. The CDR3 DNA follows: TGTGCCAGCACCACTAGCGGGGCCTACAATGAGCAGTTCTTC.

The chain couples TRBV15 to TRBJ2-1; D is unresolved. This CDR3 contains 14 residues. V lost 5 bases and J lost 7, with 15 bases in between. CDR1 LNHNV and CDR2 YYDKDF come from the germline V gene (reference sequence). The CDR3 here is CATSLRPVGNEQFF. Written as DNA, the CDR3 is TGTGCCACCAGCCTCCGGCCCGTGGGAAATGAGCAGTTCTTC.

The J gene is TRBJ2-7, the V gene TRBV3-1 (or the pseudogene TRBV3-2); D uncertain. The CDR3 runs to 12 residues. V dropped 3 bases and J dropped 6 bases, with 9 bases sitting between them. Germline V CDR1 and CDR2: LGHDT, YNNKEL (reference sequence). As DNA, the CDR3 is TGTGCCAGCAGCCACAGAGGCTTCGAGCAGTACTTC. Residues: CASSHRGFEQYF.

V gene TRBV4-1 combines with J gene TRBJ1-4; 10 bases line up with TRBD1. Germline V gene lookup returns CDR1 MGHRA and CDR2 YSYEKL. The CDR3 covers 15 residues. The ends lost 7 bases at V and 10 bases at J; junction bases unmatched: 12. CDR3 amino acids: CASKSPGQGLGKLFF. The CDR3 DNA is TGCGCCAGCAAAAGCCCGGGACAGGGGCTGGGAAAACTGTTTTTT.

V usage is TRBV12-5 and J usage is TRBJ1-2, with a possible D match to TRBD1 (5 bases). Germline V gives CDR1 LGHNT, CDR2 FRNRAP. This CDR3 is built from 12 residues. The germline V and J ends were trimmed by 2 bases and 9 bases, with 10 bases remaining between them. The CDR3 nucleotides read TGTGCTAGTGGTTTGTCCCAGGGCCGCTACACCTTC. This gives the protein CASGLSQGRYTF.

This clone appeared a few times. The rearrangement uses TRBV4-1 and TRBJ1-6, with D possibly matching TRBD1 (5 bases). The CDR3 runs 18 residues. Per germline, CDR1 MGHRA and CDR2 YSYEKL. Trimming left V 3 bases short and J 5 bases short, with 20 bases between. In DNA form, the CDR3 reads TGCGCCAGCAGCCAGAGAGACAGAGCATCCAGGGATAATTCACCCCTCCACTTT. It is translated as CASSQRDRASRDNSPLHF.

The chain has TRBV9 and TRBJ1-4; 7 bases agree with TRBD1. Germline values: CDR1 SGDLS, CDR2 YYNGEE. Losses at the gene ends were 0 bases for V and 8 bases for J; bases not matched to a gene: 10. There are 16 residues in the CDR3. The CDR3 protein is CASSVGITGVEEKLFF. The CDR3 DNA follows: TGTGCCAGCAGCGTAGGAATCACAGGGGTAGAGGAAAAACTGTTTTTT.

The gene calls are TRBV19 and TRBJ2-3, with TRBD2 matching over 9 bases. The CDR3 extends over 18 amino acids. The ends lost 7 bases at V and 0 bases at J; junction bases unmatched: 14. Germline CDR1 reads LNHDA; CDR2 reads SQIVND (reference sequence). CDR3 coding DNA: TGTGCCAGTACGAGGTGGCTAGCGGGAACCTCTAGCACAGATACGCAGTATTTT. The encoded protein is CASTRWLAGTSSTDTQYF.